The T cell receptor beta chain described here comes from a study of cytomegalovirus exposure and HLA in healthy donors. Study-wide findings and caveats: Prior analysis indicated that the majority of TCR beta V segments exhibited productivity approximately 87% or approximately 30% of the time. Clonal expansion, a later analysis showed, was greater in HLA-associated TCR beta chains than in equally common others.

Germline V gives CDR1 SGHTA, CDR2 FQGTGA. The CDR3 runs to 17 residues. The V and J ends lost 0 bases and 3 bases respectively, with 17 bases between them. The PCR had 60 Vbeta and 13 Jbeta primers. The repertoire was sequenced with immunoSEQ multiplex PCR; TCRdb's copy has only in-frame clones and lacks some. This table lists more than 95,000 clones. Turning to this clone: Its antigen is still unknown.

Each of the donors was a healthy bone marrow donor. J is TRBJ1-1 and V is TRBV7-3; D unresolved. The clonotype originates from a man aged 18 to 30 in good health and CMV-seronegative. The sample consisted of PBMCs. The CDR3 nucleotides are TGTGCCAGCAGCTTAACGTTAATTAGCAGCGGGGACACTGAAGCTTTCTTT. Its translation is CASSLTLISSGDTEAFF. Variable domain in full (rest from reference TRBV7-3 and TRBJ1-1): GAGVSQTPSNKVTEKGKYVELRCDPISGHTALYWYRQSLGQGPEFLIYFQGTGAADDSGLPNDRFFAVRPEGSVSTLKIQRTERGDSAVYLCASSLTLISSGDTEAFFGQGTRLTVV.